The 11 T cell receptor beta chains listed next were all sequenced from one sample in a study of T-cell reconstitution after alpha-beta-depleted transplantation in children. Preparation of the TCRbeta library was carried out with unique molecular identifiers. One entry per CDR3 protein, called by TCRdb with MiXCR from the PCR reads. The table lists approximately 500,000 distinct CDR3 sequences, 25% to 30% of them singletons. The sample was PBMCs, taken before TCRalphabeta/CD19-depleted stem cell transplant. These receptors originate from a boy less than two years old with Wiskott-Aldrich syndrome, due to receive a stem cell transplant.

Here the CDR3 reads CAIKGGTSWVFF. The CDR3 nucleotides read TGTGCCATCAAGGGGGGGACTAGCTGGGTGTTCTTC. V usage is TRBV10-3 and J usage is TRBJ2-1, with 9 bases matching TRBD2. Germline-derived CDR1 and CDR2 are ENHRY and SYGVKD. This CDR3 has 12 amino acids. V trimming: 7 bases; J trimming: 15 bases; junction bases outside the gene matches: 10.

The rearrangement uses TRBV28 and TRBJ2-1; possible D gene TRBD1, 5 bases. Germline CDR1 and CDR2: MDHEN and SYDVKM. The CDR3 has 13 amino acids. Between the trimmed V and J ends, which lost 3 bases and 6 bases, there was a span of 9 bases. CDR3 bases: TGTGCCAGCAGTTTTTCCCAGGGCAATGAGCAGTTCTTC. It specifies CASSFSQGNEQFF.

The V call is TRBV5-1, the J call TRBJ2-7; D might be TRBD2 (6 bases). The CDR3 covers 15 residues. CDR1 and CDR2 (germline): SGHRS, YFSETQ. V shed 3 bases and J shed 2 bases, with 15 bases lying between them. For the CDR3, the DNA is TGCGCCAGCAGCTCGCCGGGACTGGGGACCTACGAGCAGTACTTC. Translating it yields CASSSPGLGTYEQYF.

The V and J genes are TRBV7-2 and TRBJ1-1, with D possibly TRBD1 on 6 matching bases. The CDR3 extends over 17 amino acids. CDR1 and CDR2 from the germline V gene are SGHTA and FQGNSA. The V end was cut by 5 bases, the J end by 4 bases, with 23 bases between. The CDR3 bases are TGTGCCAGCAGCCCGTCAGTCCCGTTTCGGGGGCGCACTGAAGCTTTCTTT. Its protein product is CASSPSVPFRGRTEAFF.

This chain connects TRBV7-9 to TRBJ1-2, with a tentative D call TRBD1 (5 bases). V dropped 10 bases and J dropped 4 bases, with 13 bases sitting between them. Germline loops: CDR1 SEHNR, CDR2 FQNEAQ (reference sequence). This CDR3 region has 12 residues. Written as DNA, the CDR3 is TGTGCCATCCCCCGGGGGTCCTATGGCTACACCTTC. This gives the protein CAIPRGSYGYTF.

This chain joins TRBV5-1 and TRBJ2-7; D unresolved. Germline lookup yields CDR1 SGHRS and CDR2 YFSETQ. V was trimmed by 1 base and J by 3 bases, leaving 14 bases between them. There are 15 residues in the CDR3. Written as DNA, the CDR3 is TGCGCCAGCAGCTTGTCTCCAGCGCGTGACTACGAGCAGTACTTC. As protein: CASSLSPARDYEQYF.

The CDR3: CAIAGTGKGPQHF. The CDR3 region has the DNA TGTGCCATCGCTGGGACGGGGAAGGGGCCCCAGCATTTT. The V gene is TRBV10-3, the J gene TRBJ1-5, with TRBD1 as a possible D gene (5 bases). Per germline, CDR1 ENHRY and CDR2 SYGVKD. This CDR3 is built from 13 residues. V was clipped by 8 bases and J by 9 bases, with 17 bases between them.

This clonotype appeared once. The chain employs TRBV19 and TRBJ2-3, with TRBD2 identical over 9 bases. From germline, CDR1 is LNHDA and CDR2 SQIVND (reference sequence). This CDR3 has 17 residues. The junction had 7 bases not matched to a gene; V was cut back by 3 bases and J by 0 bases. The CDR3 sequence is CASSMLAGLPSTDTQYF. The CDR3 coding sequence is TGTGCCAGTAGTATGCTAGCGGGATTACCTAGCACAGATACGCAGTATTTT.

The genes are TRBV29-1 and TRBJ2-3, with 9 bases aligning to TRBD1. J gave up 4 bases and V 5 bases, and 4 bases lay outside the gene matches. The CDR3 runs to 13 residues. Germline V lookup: CDR1 SQVTM, CDR2 ANQGSEA. Here the CDR3 reads CSVWDRAADTQYF. In nucleotides, the CDR3 is TGCAGCGTTTGGGACAGGGCGGCAGATACGCAGTATTTT.

The chain has TRBV5-6 and TRBJ2-7; TRBD2 matches 9 bases. CDR3 size: 16 residues. Germline CDR1 reads SGHDT; CDR2 reads YYEEEE. V shed 0 bases and J 4 bases; nucleotides not matched to a gene: 8. CDR3 sequence: CASSLGFDSGSYEQYF. The CDR3, as DNA: TGTGCCAGCAGCTTGGGATTTGATAGCGGGAGTTACGAGCAGTACTTC.

V usage is TRBV10-3 and J usage is TRBJ2-5; tentatively, D is TRBD2 (5 bases). The germline V and J ends were trimmed by 0 bases and 5 bases, with 7 bases remaining between them. CDR3 size: 13 residues. The V gene's germline CDR1 is ENHRY and CDR2 SYGVKD. DNA for the CDR3: TGTGCCATCAGTGAGTCTCCGGGGGAGACCCAGTACTTC. It is translated as CAISESPGETQYF.